Here is one T cell receptor (beta chain) with its context. Deletions cut 0 bases from V and 4 bases from J, with 9 bases between. Germline CDR1 and CDR2: MNHEY and SVGAGI. The CDR3 loop spans 14 amino acids. This sample is drawn from a study of blood T cell repertoires in COVID-19. The overall study: COVID-19 samples, acute and convalescent, were from the United States, Italy and Spain. Sample material is recorded as cDNA or gDNA derived from T cells, B-cell-depleted T cells, or PBMCs.

Authors' data handling: Cell counts per sample came from amplifying reference gene primers. The repertoire was sequenced with immunoSEQ multiplex PCR; TCRdb's copy has only in-frame clones and lacks some. V, J and clone size reflect that table, while D and trimming were determined from the DNA. This sample has around 250,000 clones, with approximately 84% found just once. Sequenced sample: peripheral blood. This chain connects TRBV6-5 to TRBJ1-2, with D possibly matching TRBD1 (5 bases). The receptor's source is a man aged 50-59 years with active or convalescent COVID-19. The DNA for the CDR3 is TGTGCCAGCAGTTACTCGTACGGGGGCTATGGCTACACCTTC. This gives the protein CASSYSYGGYGYTF.